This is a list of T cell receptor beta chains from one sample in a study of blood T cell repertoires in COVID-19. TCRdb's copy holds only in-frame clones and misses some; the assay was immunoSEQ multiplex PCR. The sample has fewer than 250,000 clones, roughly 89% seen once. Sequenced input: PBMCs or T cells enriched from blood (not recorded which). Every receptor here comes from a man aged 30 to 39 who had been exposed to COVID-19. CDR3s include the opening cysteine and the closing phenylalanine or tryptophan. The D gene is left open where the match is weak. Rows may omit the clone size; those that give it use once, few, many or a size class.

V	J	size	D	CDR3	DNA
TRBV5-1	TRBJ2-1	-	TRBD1	CASSLEGQGRYEQFF	TGCGCCAGCAGCTTGGAGGGACAGGGGAGATATGAGCAGTTCTTC
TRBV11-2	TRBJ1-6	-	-	CASSLDRNSPLHF	TGTGCCAGCAGTCTAGACAGAAATTCACCCCTCCACTTT
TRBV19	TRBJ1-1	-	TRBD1	CASQRYLRQGANTEAFF	TGTGCCAGCCAACGTTACCTCCGACAGGGGGCTAACACTGAAGCTTTCTTT
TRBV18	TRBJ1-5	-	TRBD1	CASSLGQGARQPQHF	TGTGCCAGCTCACTGGGACAGGGGGCTAGGCAGCCCCAGCATTTT
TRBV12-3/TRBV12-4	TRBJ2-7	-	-	CASSSGVLFEQYF	TGTGCCAGCAGTTCAGGGGTACTTTTCGAGCAGTACTTC
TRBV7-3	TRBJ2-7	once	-	CASSLAGSTYEQYF	TGTGCCAGCAGCTTAGCAGGCAGCACCTACGAGCAGTACTTC
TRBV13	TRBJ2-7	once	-	CASSLSGPTYEQYF	TGTGCCAGCAGCTTAAGCGGGCCAACCTACGAGCAGTACTTC
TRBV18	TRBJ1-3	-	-	CASSPRSGNTIYF	TGTGCCAGCTCACCTCGGAGTGGAAACACCATATATTTT
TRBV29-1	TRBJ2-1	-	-	CRRDSYNEQFF	TGCAGGAGAGACTCCTACAATGAGCAGTTCTTC
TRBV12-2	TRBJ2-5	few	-	CASRLQETQYF	TGTGCAAGTCGCCTCCAAGAGACCCAGTACTTC